This is a list of T cell receptor beta chains from one sample in a study of response to subunit inactivated influenza vaccine. TCRdb independently ran MiXCR on the RT-PCR reads; one entry per CDR3 protein. The sample has approximately 530,000 distinct CDR3 sequences; under 15% are singletons. The sequences come from PBMCs from blood, collected 35 to 45 days after vaccination. The receptor set was obtained from a man aged 50-59 years who received an inactivated influenza vaccine. CDR3s include the opening cysteine and the closing phenylalanine or tryptophan. D genes are given only for firm matches. Size tells how often a clone was seen (once, few, many) or the class of an expanded clone, and some rows leave it out.

abundance,v_gene,j_gene,d_gene,CDR3nt,CDR3aa
few,TRBV4-3,TRBJ1-4,TRBD1,TGCGCCAGCAGCCAAGAGGGGACAGGGGGTGAAAAACTGTTTTTT,CASSQEGTGGEKLFF
many,TRBV5-1,TRBJ2-5,TRBD2,TGCGCCAGCAGCCGGACTAGCGGGAGAGAAGTCCAAGAGACCCAGTACTTC,CASSRTSGREVQETQYF
NA,TRBV12-3/TRBV12-4,TRBJ2-7,TRBD2,TGTGCCAGCAGTTTACGGGTAGCGGGGGGTTTCTACGAGCAGTACTTC,CASSLRVAGGFYEQYF
few,TRBV20-1,TRBJ2-7,NA,TGCAGTGCGAAAGGCTCCTACGAGCAGTACTTC,CSAKGSYEQYF
NA,TRBV9,TRBJ1-6,NA,TGTGCCAGCAGCGTAGCCAGGGTTAATTCACCCCTCCACTTT,CASSVARVNSPLHF
NA,TRBV20-1,TRBJ2-5,TRBD1,TGCAGTGCTAGAGATTCCAGGACAGGGATTCAAGAGACCCAGTACTTC,CSARDSRTGIQETQYF
many,TRBV29-1,TRBJ2-7,TRBD2,TGCAGCGTTCGCGGGAAGCTAGCGGGAGTACCTGAGCAGTACTTC,CSVRGKLAGVPEQYF
few,TRBV19,TRBJ1-2,NA,TGTGCCAGTAATAGAAACGGAGATTTTGAACGAAACGGCTACACCTTC,CASNRNGDFERNGYTF
NA,TRBV5-4,TRBJ2-3,NA,TGTGCCAGCAGCCCGGGACTCTCTACCACAGATACGCAGTATTTT,CASSPGLSTTDTQYF
many,TRBV12-3/TRBV12-4,TRBJ2-3,NA,TGTGCCAGCAGTTTATGGGCGGGCAATACGCAGTATTTT,CASSLWAGNTQYF
many,TRBV20-1,TRBJ2-3,NA,TGCAGTCCTAAGAAGAGGGGACCAGATACGCAGTATTTT,CSPKKRGPDTQYF
NA,TRBV7-6,TRBJ1-1,TRBD1,TGTGCCGGGGGGACAGGGGCTCTAGCCACTGAAGCTTTCTTT,CAGGTGALATEAFF
NA,TRBV5-5,TRBJ1-4,NA,TGTGCCAGCAGCTCGTCCCGGGACGTTGGGCAGAATGAAAAACTGTTTTTT,CASSSSRDVGQNEKLFF
many,TRBV20-1,TRBJ2-7,NA,TGCAGTGCAAGACACCCAGGGAACGAGCAGTACTTC,CSARHPGNEQYF
few,TRBV4-3,TRBJ1-2,NA,TGCGCCAGCAGCCAAGAGCCAGGCTATGGCTACACCTTC,CASSQEPGYGYTF
few,TRBV19,TRBJ2-1,TRBD2,TGTGCCAGTAGACCGGGACTAGCGGGAGGTGGTAATGAGCAGTTCTTC,CASRPGLAGGGNEQFF
NA,TRBV4-1,TRBJ2-2,NA,TGCGCCAGCAGCCACAGGGGCGGGGGCACCGGGGAGCTGTTTTTT,CASSHRGGGTGELFF
few,TRBV6-1,TRBJ1-2,NA,TGTGCCAGCAGCCCCGACGGACACTATGGCTACACCTTC,CASSPDGHYGYTF
few,TRBV20-1,TRBJ2-7,TRBD1,TGCAGTGCTAGGACAGGGTTGACCTACGAGCAGTACTTC,CSARTGLTYEQYF
NA,TRBV12-3/TRBV12-4,TRBJ2-1,TRBD2,TGTGCCAGCAGGCCCCCCAGCGGGGGGCTTTACAATGAGCAGTTCTTC,CASRPPSGGLYNEQFF
few,TRBV12-3/TRBV12-4,TRBJ1-1,NA,TGTGCCAGCTTGATCTCGTGGACAGAAGACATGAACACTGAAGCTTTCTTT,CASLISWTEDMNTEAFF
many,TRBV6-2/TRBV6-3,TRBJ2-4,TRBD2,TGTGCCAGCAGTTACGGCGGGCGGGAGACTAACATTCAGTACTTC,CASSYGGRETNIQYF
NA,TRBV3-1,TRBJ1-4,NA,TGTGCCAGCAGGCCCCTTGGACAGACAAATGAAAAACTGTTTTTT,CASRPLGQTNEKLFF
NA,TRBV3-1,TRBJ1-5,TRBD1,TGTGCCAGCAGCCTTGGGACAGGGGCCAGCAATCAGCCCCAGCATTTT,CASSLGTGASNQPQHF
few,TRBV6-5,TRBJ1-5,NA,TGTGCCAGCAGTTCCGCGGGGAGGGTAGGAAGGGAGCCCCAGCATTTT,CASSSAGRVGREPQHF
few,TRBV7-2,TRBJ2-2,TRBD1,TGTGCCAGCAGCTTAGAAGGGGGCGGCACCGGGGAGCTGTTTTTT,CASSLEGGGTGELFF
few,TRBV27,TRBJ2-1,TRBD2,TGTGCCAGCAGTTTATGGGGCGGGGGGCCCCCAGGGAATGAGCAGTTCTTC,CASSLWGGGPPGNEQFF
few,TRBV19,TRBJ2-1,NA,TGTGCCGGAAAGAGTTTCGGGACTTCTTACAATGAGCAGTTCTTC,CAGKSFGTSYNEQFF